These 2 T cell receptor beta chains originate from one sample sequenced in a study of blood T cell repertoires in COVID-19. Sequencing used immunoSEQ multiplex PCR; TCRdb keeps in-frame clones, though not all of them. The table has hundreds of thousands of clones, around 85% seen once. Sequencing was performed on PBMCs or T cells enriched from blood (not recorded which). All receptors come from a woman aged 40 to 50 who had recovered from COVID-19.

V is TRBV30 and J is TRBJ2-2; possibly TRBD1 for D (6 bases). This CDR3 spans 15 amino acids. The V end lost 0 bases, the J end lost 4 bases, and 12 bases lay between the germline ends. Germline assignment: CDR1 GTSNPN and CDR2 SVGIG (reference sequence). This chain's CDR3 is CAWSVLAGVTGELFF. The CDR3 DNA sequence: TGTGCCTGGAGTGTATTGGCAGGGGTCACCGGGGAGCTGTTTTTT.

This chain joins TRBV28 and TRBJ1-2, with D maybe TRBD1 (5 bases). The CDR3 runs to 12 residues. The germline CDR1 and CDR2 sequences are MDHEN and SYDVKM. V lost 5 bases and J lost 8, with 12 bases in between. The CDR3 protein is CASSAGGGGYTF. CDR3 bases: TGTGCCAGCAGTGCGGGGGGAGGCGGCTACACCTTC.